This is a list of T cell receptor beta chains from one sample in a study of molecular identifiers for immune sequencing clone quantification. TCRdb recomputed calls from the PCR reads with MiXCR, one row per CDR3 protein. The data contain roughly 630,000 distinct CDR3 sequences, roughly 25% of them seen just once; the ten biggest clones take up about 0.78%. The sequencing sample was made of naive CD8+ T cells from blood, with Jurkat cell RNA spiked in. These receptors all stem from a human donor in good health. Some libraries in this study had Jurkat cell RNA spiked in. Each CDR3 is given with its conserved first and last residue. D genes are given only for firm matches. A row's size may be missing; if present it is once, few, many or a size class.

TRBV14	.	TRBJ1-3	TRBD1	CASSPRTGGGNTIYF	TGTGCCAGCAGCCCCCGGACAGGGGGTGGAAACACCATATATTTT
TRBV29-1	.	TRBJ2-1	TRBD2	CSVAGLAGVNEQFF	TGCAGCGTGGCGGGACTAGCGGGAGTCAATGAGCAGTTCTTC
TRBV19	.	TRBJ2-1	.	CASSIGSGLPHNEQFF	TGTGCCAGTAGTATCGGGAGCGGCCTTCCCCACAATGAGCAGTTCTTC
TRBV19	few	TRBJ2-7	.	CASSIMGYEQYF	TGTGCCAGTAGCATCATGGGGTACGAGCAGTACTTC
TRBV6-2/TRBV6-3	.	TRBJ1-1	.	CASPTSNTEAFF	TGTGCCAGCCCCACATCAAACACTGAAGCTTTTTTT
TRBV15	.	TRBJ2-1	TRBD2	CVTSSFGRAPYNEQFF	TGTGTCACCAGCAGTTTCGGGAGGGCCCCCTACAATGAGCAGTTCTTC
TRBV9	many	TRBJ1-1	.	CATRETEAFF	TGTGCCACCCGGGAAACTGAAGCTTTCTTT
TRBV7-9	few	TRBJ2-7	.	CASSTLYTGSSYEQYF	TGTGCCAGCAGCACCCTATACACGGGTAGCTCCTACGAGCAGTACTTC
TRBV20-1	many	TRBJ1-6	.	CSAEEGRDGSPLHF	TGCAGTGCTGAAGAGGGGCGCGACGGCTCACCCCTCCACTTT
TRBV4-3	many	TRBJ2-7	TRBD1	CASSQYRGYEQYF	TGCGCCAGCAGCCAATACAGGGGATACGAGCAGTACTTC
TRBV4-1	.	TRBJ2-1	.	CASSKGTEQFF	TGCGCCAGCAGCAAAGGCACTGAGCAGTTCTTC